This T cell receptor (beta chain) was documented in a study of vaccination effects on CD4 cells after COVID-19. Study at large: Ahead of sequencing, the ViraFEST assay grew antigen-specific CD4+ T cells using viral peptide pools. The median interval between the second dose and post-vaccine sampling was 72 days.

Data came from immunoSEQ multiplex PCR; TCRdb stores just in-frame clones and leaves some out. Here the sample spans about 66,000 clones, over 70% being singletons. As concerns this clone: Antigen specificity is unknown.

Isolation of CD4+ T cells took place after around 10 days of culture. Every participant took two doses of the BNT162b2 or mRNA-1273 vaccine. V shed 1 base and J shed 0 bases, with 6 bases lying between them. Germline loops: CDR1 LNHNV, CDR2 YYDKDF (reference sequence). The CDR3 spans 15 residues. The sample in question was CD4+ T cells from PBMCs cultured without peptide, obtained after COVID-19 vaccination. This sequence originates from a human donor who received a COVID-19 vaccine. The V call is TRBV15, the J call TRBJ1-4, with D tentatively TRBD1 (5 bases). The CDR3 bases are TGTGCCACCAGCAGAGTGGGGGCAACTAATGAAAAACTGTTTTTT. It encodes CATSRVGATNEKLFF.